A single T cell receptor beta chain is shown here with its context. The data originate from a study of blood T cell repertoires in COVID-19. Study background: Acute and convalescent COVID-19 specimens originated in the United States, Italy and Spain.

The protocol was immunoSEQ multiplex PCR, while the TCRdb copy is restricted to in-frame clones and leaves out a portion. The top ten clones hold under 10% of a sample with approximately 200,000 clones, roughly 80% of them seen once. V shed 4 bases and J shed 2 bases, with 16 bases lying between them. The CDR3 spans 16 residues. Germline V gene data show CDR1 as SGDLS and CDR2 as YYNGEE. Enrolment of Seattle patients took place during active infection, and they were followed longitudinally. Sequenced material: peripheral blood. This TCR came from a woman aged 80 or over with COVID-19, enrolled during active disease. The chain carries TRBV9 and TRBJ2-4; a weak D match, TRBD2 (5 bases). The CDR3 loop reads CASSLSGVTSKNIQYF. CDR3 nucleotide sequence: TGTGCCAGCAGCCTATCCGGGGTAACATCCAAAAACATTCAGTACTTC.